This T cell receptor beta chain is from a study of follicular helper T cells after annual influenza vaccination. TCRdb's table, derived via immunoSEQ multiplex PCR, lists solely in-frame clones and lacks some. The sample has more than 7,500 clones, roughly 79% seen once. The time point here: 2014-2015 season, pre-vaccination. Between the trimmed V and J ends, which lost 4 bases and 5 bases, there was a span of 15 bases. The CDR3 spans 14 residues. Germline lookup yields CDR1 SGHKS and CDR2 YYEKEE (reference sequence). The specimen was CXCR5+ CD38- circulating T follicular helper cells from blood, collected on the day of influenza vaccination. Sample subset: circulating Tfh, non-naive CD4+CXCR5+PD-1+ (ICOS+CD38+ or ICOS-CD38-). This sequence joins TRBV5-5 and TRBJ1-2; no definite D call. The TCR comes from an adult who received the influenza vaccine. The CDR3 here is CASSTTPVEYGYTF. Here the CDR3 DNA reads TGTGCCAGCAGCACGACGCCAGTCGAATATGGCTACACCTTC.